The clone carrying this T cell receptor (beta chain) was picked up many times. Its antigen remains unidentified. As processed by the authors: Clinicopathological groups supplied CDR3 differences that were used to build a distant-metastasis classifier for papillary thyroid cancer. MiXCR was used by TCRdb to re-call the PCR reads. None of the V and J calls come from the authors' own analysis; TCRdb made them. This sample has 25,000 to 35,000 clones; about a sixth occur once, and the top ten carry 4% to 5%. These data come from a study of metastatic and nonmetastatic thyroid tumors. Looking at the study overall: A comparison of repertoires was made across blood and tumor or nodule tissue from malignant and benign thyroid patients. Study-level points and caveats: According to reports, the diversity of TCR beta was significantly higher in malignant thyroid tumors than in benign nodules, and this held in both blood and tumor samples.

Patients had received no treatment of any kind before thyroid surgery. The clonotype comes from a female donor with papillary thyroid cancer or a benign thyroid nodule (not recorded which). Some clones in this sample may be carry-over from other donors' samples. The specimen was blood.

DNA of the CDR3: TGTGCCAGCAGCCAAGAAGGGGGACTGAACACTGAAGCTTTCTTT. It specifies CASSQEGGLNTEAFF. The V gene is TRBV4-2, the J gene TRBJ1-1; D perhaps matches TRBD1 (6 bases). The CDR3 is 15 amino acids. CDR1 and CDR2 from the germline V gene are LGHNA and YNFKEQ. Trimming cost V 0 bases and J 0 bases, with 8 bases left between them.